The TCR beta chain described here comes from a study of Ad26.COV2.S vaccination and SARS-CoV-2 variants. Study-level information: Into the muscle, Ad26.COV2.S was dosed once or twice, 56 days apart. Findings and limits, study-wide: Analyses of TCR breadth and depth may have underestimated total T cell responses.

This CDR3 comprises 16 residues. CDR1 and CDR2 from the germline V gene are SGHRS and YFSETQ. Trimming removed 4 bases from V and 1 base from J; junction bases left unmatched: 9. On this clone itself: Antigen: not known.

Treatment of the sample: some 20 received Ad26.COV2.S at low or high dose, single or two shots; roughly 5 received placebo; per-sample allocation not given. Samples were taken on day 63 after the first vaccine or placebo injection. Sequenced by immunoSEQ multiplex PCR; TCRdb stores in-frame clones only, minus some. The sample includes about 350,000 clones, 75% to 90% of them seen just once. The chain joins TRBV5-1 to TRBJ2-7; 9 bases fit TRBD1. The specimen comprised peripheral blood, sampled in a trial of Ad26.COV2.S vaccine versus placebo. The receptor was derived from a person aged 18-65 years who received the Ad26.COV2.S COVID-19 vaccine or a placebo. The CDR3 DNA reads as TGCGCCAGCAGCCCAAGGACAGGGGAAGGATCCTACGAGCAGTACTTC. Residues: CASSPRTGEGSYEQYF.